The present entry profiles one T cell receptor beta chain with its context. Its target is not known. The sample is drawn from a study of cytomegalovirus exposure and HLA in healthy donors. The CDR3 covers 14 residues. Trimming left V 5 bases short and J 0 bases short, with 10 bases between. CDR1 is SGHAT, CDR2 FQNNGV, per germline. Points from the study as a whole: Later, an analysis showed that TCR beta chains associated with HLA were more clonally expanded than others that were equally common. Earlier analysis looked at TCR beta V segments, and most were productive about 87% or about 30% of the time.

Primers included in the PCR were 60 Vbeta and 13 Jbeta primers. The assay was immunoSEQ multiplex PCR, and TCRdb's table has in-frame clones only and misses some. The sample carries about 99,000 clones, around 80% recorded once. The chain is built from TRBV11-2 and TRBJ1-1; perhaps TRBD1 as D (5 bases). This sequence was found in a young woman in good health and CMV-seropositive. Material for sequencing was PBMCs. The CDR3 DNA follows: TGTGCCAGCAGCACAAGGGGTCTGAACACTGAAGCTTTCTTT. Protein: CASSTRGLNTEAFF. Variable domain in full (rest from reference TRBV11-2 and TRBJ1-1): EAGVAQSPRYKIIEKRQSVAFWCNPISGHATLYWYQQILGQGPKLLIQFQNNGVVDDSQLPKDRFSAERLKGVDSTLKIQPAKLEDSAVYLCASSTRGLNTEAFFGQGTRLTVV.